These 6 T cell receptor beta chains came from one sample sequenced in a study of blood T cell repertoires in COVID-19. Only in-frame clones appear in the TCRdb table, and some are missing; sequencing was by immunoSEQ multiplex PCR. The data contain over 60,000 clones, 70% to 90% of them singletons. The sample comprised peripheral blood. These receptors originate from a man between 65 and 79 years old with active or convalescent COVID-19.

This sequence joins TRBV7-9 and TRBJ2-7; weak D call: TRBD2 (5 bases). This CDR3 is 12 amino acids long. CDR1 SEHNR and CDR2 FQNEAQ come from the germline V gene (reference sequence). Trimming stripped 0 bases from V and 6 bases from J, with 6 bases between. Here the CDR3 reads CASSLAGSEQYF. DNA of the CDR3: TGTGCCAGCAGCTTAGCGGGGAGCGAGCAGTACTTC.

The chain uses TRBV19 and TRBJ2-4, with a possible D match to TRBD2 (6 bases). Germline CDR1 LNHDA, CDR2 SQIVND (reference sequence). The CDR3 length is 18 residues. With 4 bases removed from V and 1 base from J, the gap between germline ends came to 20 bases. CDR3 residues: CASSKGREAPAAKNIQYF. In DNA, the CDR3 is TGTGCCAGTAGTAAGGGTAGGGAGGCTCCGGCGGCCAAAAACATTCAGTACTTC.

V and J are TRBV9 and TRBJ2-3, with 10 positions matching TRBD2. The CDR3 spans 15 residues. The germline V gene has CDR1 SGDLS and CDR2 YYNGEE. The V gene end was trimmed by 4 bases and the J gene end by 1 base; junction bases not matched to a gene: 3. The CDR3 loop reads CASSPTSGGTDTQYF. The DNA for the CDR3 is TGTGCCAGCAGCCCTACTAGCGGGGGCACAGATACGCAGTATTTT.

The chain uses TRBV19 and TRBJ2-1; perhaps TRBD2 as D (6 bases). V lost 8 bases to trimming and J lost 7 bases, with 15 bases between them. This CDR3 contains 13 residues. CDR1 is LNHDA and CDR2 is SQIVND in the germline V gene (reference sequence). In DNA form, the CDR3 reads TGTGCCAGTCGCCTGACGGGGGTTAATGAGCAGTTCTTC. It codes for CASRLTGVNEQFF.

This chain uses TRBV30 with TRBJ1-1, with D unresolved. Between the trimmed V and J ends, which lost 3 bases and 5 bases, there was a span of 10 bases. From germline, CDR1 is GTSNPN and CDR2 SVGIG (reference sequence). The CDR3 contains 12 residues. The CDR3 is CAWRQRVTEAFF. CDR3 nucleotide sequence: TGTGCCTGGAGGCAACGGGTGACTGAAGCTTTCTTT.

There are a few counts of this clone. CDR3 amino acids: CASSLNGGMNTEAFF. The CDR3 nucleotides read TGTGCCAGCAGCTTAAATGGAGGGATGAACACTGAAGCTTTCTTT. V is TRBV7-3 and J is TRBJ1-1; no clear D. The ends were cut back, 1 base at V and 0 bases at J, with 9 bases in the middle. CDR3 length: 15 residues. Germline loops: CDR1 SGHTA, CDR2 FQGTGA.